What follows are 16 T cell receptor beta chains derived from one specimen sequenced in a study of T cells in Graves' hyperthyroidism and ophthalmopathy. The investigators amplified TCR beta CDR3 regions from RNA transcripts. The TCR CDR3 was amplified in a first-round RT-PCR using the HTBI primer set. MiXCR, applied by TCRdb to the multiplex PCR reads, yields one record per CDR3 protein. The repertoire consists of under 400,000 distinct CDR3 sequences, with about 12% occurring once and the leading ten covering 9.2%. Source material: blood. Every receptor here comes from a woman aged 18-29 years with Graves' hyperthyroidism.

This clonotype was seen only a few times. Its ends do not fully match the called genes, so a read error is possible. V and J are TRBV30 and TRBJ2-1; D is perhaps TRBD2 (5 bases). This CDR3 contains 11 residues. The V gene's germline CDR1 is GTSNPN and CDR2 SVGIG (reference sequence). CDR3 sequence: CAWTEGNGQFF. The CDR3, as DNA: TGTGCCTGGACCGAGGGAAATGGGCAGTTCTTC. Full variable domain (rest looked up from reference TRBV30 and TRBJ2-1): SQTIHQWPATLVQPVGSPLSLECTVEGTSNPNLYWYRQAAGRGLQLLFYSVGIGQISSEVPQNLSASRPQDRQFILSSKKLLLSDSGFYLCAWTEGNGQFFGPGTRLTVL.

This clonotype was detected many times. CDR3 nucleotide sequence: TGTGCCAGCAGTTTTCCGGGACAGACAAGTGAAAAACTGTTTTTT. It translates to CASSFPGQTSEKLFF. The V call is TRBV28, the J call TRBJ1-4, with 7 bases that match TRBD1. In germline, CDR1 is MDHEN, CDR2 SYDVKM. There are 15 residues in the CDR3. V lost 3 bases to trimming and J lost 7 bases; unmatched junction nucleotides: 8.

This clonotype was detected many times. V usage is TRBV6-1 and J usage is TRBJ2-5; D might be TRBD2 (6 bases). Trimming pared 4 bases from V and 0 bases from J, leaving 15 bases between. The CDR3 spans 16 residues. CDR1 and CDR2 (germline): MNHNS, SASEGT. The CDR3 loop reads CASSGAGILYQETQYF. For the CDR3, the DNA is TGTGCCAGCAGTGGGGCGGGAATTCTGTACCAAGAGACCCAGTACTTC.

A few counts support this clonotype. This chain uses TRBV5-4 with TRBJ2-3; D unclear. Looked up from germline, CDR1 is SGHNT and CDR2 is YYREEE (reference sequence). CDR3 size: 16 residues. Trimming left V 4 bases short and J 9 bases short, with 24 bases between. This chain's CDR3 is CASSPAPIGPSKTQYF. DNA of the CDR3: TGTGCCAGCAGCCCTGCCCCGATAGGGCCCTCCAAGACGCAGTATTTT. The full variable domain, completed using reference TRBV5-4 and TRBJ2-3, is ETGVTQSPTHLIKTRGQQVTLRCSSQSGHNTVSWYQQALGQGPQFIFQYYREEENGRGNFPPRFSGLQFPNYSSELNVNALELDDSALYLCASSPAPIGPSKTQYFGPGTRLTVL.

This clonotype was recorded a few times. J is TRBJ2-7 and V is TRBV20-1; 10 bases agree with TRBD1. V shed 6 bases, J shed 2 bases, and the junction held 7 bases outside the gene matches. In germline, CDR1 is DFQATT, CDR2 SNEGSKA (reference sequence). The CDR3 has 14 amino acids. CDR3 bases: TGCAGTGCCCCGGGACAGGGGAAAGCCTACGAGCAGTACTTC. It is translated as CSAPGQGKAYEQYF.

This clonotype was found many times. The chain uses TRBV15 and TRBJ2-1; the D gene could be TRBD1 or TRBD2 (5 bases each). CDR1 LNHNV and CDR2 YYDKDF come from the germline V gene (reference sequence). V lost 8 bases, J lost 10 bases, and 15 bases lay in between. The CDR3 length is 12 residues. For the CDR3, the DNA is TGTGCCACCGCACTAGAAGGGGAGGAGCAGTTCTTC. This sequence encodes CATALEGEEQFF. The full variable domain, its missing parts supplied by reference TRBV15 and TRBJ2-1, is DAMVIQNPRYQVTQFGKPVTLSCSQTLNHNVMYWYQQKSSQAPKLLFHYYDKDFNNEADTPDNFQSRRPNTSFCFLDIRSPGLGDTAMYLCATALEGEEQFFGPGTRLTVL.

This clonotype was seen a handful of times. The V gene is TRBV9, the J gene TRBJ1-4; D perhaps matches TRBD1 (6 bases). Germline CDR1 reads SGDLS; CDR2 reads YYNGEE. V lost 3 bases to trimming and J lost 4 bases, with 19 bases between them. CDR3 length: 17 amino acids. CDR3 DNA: TGTGCCAGCAGCGCGACTTCGAACAGGGTCGGTAATGAAAAACTGTTTTTT. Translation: CASSATSNRVGNEKLFF.

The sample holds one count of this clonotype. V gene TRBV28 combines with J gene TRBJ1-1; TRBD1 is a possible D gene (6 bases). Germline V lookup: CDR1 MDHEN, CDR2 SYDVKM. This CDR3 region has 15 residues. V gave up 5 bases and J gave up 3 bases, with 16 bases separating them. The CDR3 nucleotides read TGTGCCAGCAGTCTTACAGGGCCCTTGCACACTGAAGCTTTCTTT. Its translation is CASSLTGPLHTEAFF.

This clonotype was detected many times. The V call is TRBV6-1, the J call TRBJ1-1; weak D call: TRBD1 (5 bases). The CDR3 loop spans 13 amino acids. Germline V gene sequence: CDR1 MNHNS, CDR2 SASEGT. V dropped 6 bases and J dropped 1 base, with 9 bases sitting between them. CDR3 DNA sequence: TGTGCCAGCAGAAGGGGCGAGAACACTGAAGCTTTCTTT. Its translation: CASRRGENTEAFF.

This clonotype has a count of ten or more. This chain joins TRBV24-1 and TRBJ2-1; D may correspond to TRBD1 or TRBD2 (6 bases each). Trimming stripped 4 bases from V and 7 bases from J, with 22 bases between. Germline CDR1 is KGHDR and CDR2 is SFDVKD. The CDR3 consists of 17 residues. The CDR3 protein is CATSEPWAGEENNEQFF. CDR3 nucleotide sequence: TGTGCCACCAGTGAACCTTGGGCAGGGGAGGAAAATAATGAGCAGTTCTTC.

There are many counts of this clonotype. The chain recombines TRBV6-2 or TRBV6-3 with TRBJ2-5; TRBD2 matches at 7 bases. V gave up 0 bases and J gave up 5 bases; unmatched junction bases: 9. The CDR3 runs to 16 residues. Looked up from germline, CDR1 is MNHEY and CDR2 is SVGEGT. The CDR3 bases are TGTGCCAGCAGTTACTCAGTGGCGGGAGAGAGGGAGACCCAGTACTTC. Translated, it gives CASSYSVAGERETQYF.

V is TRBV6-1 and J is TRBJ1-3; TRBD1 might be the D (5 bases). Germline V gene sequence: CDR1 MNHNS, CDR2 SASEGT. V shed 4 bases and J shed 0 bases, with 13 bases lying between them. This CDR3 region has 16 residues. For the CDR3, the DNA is TGTGCCAGCAGTGGGGCGGGGCTCCCCTCTGGAAACACCATATATTTT. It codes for CASSGAGLPSGNTIYF.

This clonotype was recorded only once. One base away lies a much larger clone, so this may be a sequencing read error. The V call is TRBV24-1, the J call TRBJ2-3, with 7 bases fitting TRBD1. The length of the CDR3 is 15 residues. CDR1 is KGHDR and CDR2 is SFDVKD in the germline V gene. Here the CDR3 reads CVTSDPQGFQDTQYF. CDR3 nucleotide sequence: TGTGTCACCAGTGATCCACAGGGGTTCCAAGATACGCAGTATTTT.

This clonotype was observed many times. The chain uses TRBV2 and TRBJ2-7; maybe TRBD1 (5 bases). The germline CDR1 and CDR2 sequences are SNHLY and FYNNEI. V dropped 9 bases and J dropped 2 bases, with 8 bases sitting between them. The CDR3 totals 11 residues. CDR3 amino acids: CASTGPYEQYF. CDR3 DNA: TGTGCCAGTACAGGACCCTACGAGCAGTACTTC.

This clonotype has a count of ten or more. The CDR3 loop is CAISEESSYNEQFF. The CDR3 DNA is TGTGCCATCAGTGAGGAGAGCTCCTACAATGAGCAGTTCTTC. V and J are TRBV10-3 and TRBJ2-1; D remains unclear. CDR1 ENHRY and CDR2 SYGVKD come from the germline V gene. V was shortened by 2 bases and J by 0 bases, with 5 bases between the two germline ends. This CDR3 has 14 amino acids.

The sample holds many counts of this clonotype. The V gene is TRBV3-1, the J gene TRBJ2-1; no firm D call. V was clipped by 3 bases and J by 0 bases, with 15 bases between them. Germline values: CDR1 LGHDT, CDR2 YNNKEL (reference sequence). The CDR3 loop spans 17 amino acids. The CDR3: CASSQSENAPSYNEQFF. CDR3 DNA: TGTGCCAGCAGCCAGTCGGAGAATGCCCCCTCCTACAATGAGCAGTTCTTC.